This record concerns one T cell receptor beta chain sequence. Its matching antigen is unknown. PCR primers comprised 60 Vbeta and 13 Jbeta primers. Sequencing was performed with immunoSEQ multiplex PCR; in TCRdb, only in-frame clones are kept and a portion is missing. The data show 180,000 or so clones, approximately 83% seen once. The germline V gene encodes CDR1 SGHTA and CDR2 FQGNSA. This CDR3 comprises 16 residues. After removal of 4 bases from V and 5 bases from J, the junction contained 8 bases not matched to a gene. This sample is drawn from a study of cytomegalovirus exposure and HLA in healthy donors. Study-wide results and limits: Per a prior analysis, the majority of TCR beta V segments were productive roughly 90% or roughly 30% of the time. The majority of TCR sequences were rare, yet some public TCRs appeared in many donors. High specificity and sensitivity for cytomegalovirus status were reported for the classifier.

V usage is TRBV7-2 and J usage is TRBJ2-2; 9 bases line up with TRBD1. The sequenced sample was PBMCs. The clonotype originates from a boy aged 2 to 10 in good health and CMV-seronegative. CDR3 amino acids: CASSSRDRARTGELFF. The CDR3 nucleotides read TGTGCCAGCAGCTCCCGGGACAGGGCTAGAACCGGGGAGCTGTTTTTT.